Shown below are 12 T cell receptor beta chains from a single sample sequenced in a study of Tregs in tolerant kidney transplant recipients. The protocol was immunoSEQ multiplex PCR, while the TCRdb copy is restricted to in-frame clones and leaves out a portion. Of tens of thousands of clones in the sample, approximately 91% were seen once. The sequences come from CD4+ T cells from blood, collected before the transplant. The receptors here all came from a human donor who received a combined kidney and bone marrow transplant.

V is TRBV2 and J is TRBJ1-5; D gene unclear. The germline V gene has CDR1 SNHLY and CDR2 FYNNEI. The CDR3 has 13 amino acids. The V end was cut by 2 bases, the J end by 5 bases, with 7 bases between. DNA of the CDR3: TGTGCCAGCAGTGAACAGGTCTATCAGCCCCAGCATTTT. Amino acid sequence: CASSEQVYQPQHF. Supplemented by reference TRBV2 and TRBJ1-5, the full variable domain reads EPEVTQTPSHQVTQMGQEVILRCVPISNHLYFYWYRQILGQKVEFLVSFYNNEISEKSEIFDDQFSVERPDGSNFTLKIRSTKLEDSAMYFCASSEQVYQPQHFGDGTRLSIL.

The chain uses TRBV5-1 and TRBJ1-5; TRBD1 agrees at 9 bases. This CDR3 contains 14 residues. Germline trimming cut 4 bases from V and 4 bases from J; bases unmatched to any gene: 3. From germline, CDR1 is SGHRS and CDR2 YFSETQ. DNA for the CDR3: TGCGCCAGCAGCCAGACAGGGGGTAATCAGCCCCAGCATTTT. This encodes CASSQTGGNQPQHF.

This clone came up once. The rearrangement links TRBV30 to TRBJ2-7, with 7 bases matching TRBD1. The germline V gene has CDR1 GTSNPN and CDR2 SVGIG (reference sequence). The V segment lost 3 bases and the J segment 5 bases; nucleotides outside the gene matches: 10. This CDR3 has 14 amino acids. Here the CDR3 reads CAWRRDSLSHEQYF. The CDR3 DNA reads TGTGCCTGGAGACGGGACAGTCTTTCCCACGAGCAGTACTTC. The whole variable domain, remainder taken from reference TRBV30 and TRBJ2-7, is SQTIHQWPATLVQPVGSPLSLECTVEGTSNPNLYWYRQAAGRGLQLLFYSVGIGQISSEVPQNLSASRPQDRQFILSSKKLLLSDSGFYLCAWRRDSLSHEQYFGPGTRLTVT.

The CDR3 sequence is CASSLGTSGSTQEQFF. The DNA for the CDR3 is TGCGCCAGCAGCTTGGGGACTAGCGGGAGTACTCAGGAGCAGTTCTTC. The chain employs TRBV5-1 and TRBJ2-1, with 13 bases fitting TRBD2. Trimming took 0 bases from V and 10 from J; bases not matched to a gene: 7. Per germline, CDR1 SGHRS and CDR2 YFSETQ. The CDR3 consists of 16 residues.

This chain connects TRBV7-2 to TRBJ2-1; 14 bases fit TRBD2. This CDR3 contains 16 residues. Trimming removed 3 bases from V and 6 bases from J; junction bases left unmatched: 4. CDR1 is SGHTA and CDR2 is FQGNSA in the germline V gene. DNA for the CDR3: TGTGCCAGCAGCTTTACCGGGACTAGCGGGAGCAATGAGCAGTTCTTC. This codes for CASSFTGTSGSNEQFF.

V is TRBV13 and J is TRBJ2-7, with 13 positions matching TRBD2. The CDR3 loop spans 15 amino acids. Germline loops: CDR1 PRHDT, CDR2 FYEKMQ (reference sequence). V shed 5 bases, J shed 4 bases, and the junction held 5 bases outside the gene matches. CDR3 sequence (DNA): TGTGCCAGCAGCCCGGGACTAGCGGGACGTTACGAGCAGTACTTC. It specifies CASSPGLAGRYEQYF.

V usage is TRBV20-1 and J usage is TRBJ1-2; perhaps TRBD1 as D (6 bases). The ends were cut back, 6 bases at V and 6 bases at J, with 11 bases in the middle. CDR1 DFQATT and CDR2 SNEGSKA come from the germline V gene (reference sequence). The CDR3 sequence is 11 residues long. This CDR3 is CSATGSDGYTF. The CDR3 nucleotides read TGCAGTGCCACAGGGTCCGATGGCTACACCTTC.

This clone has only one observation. CDR3 nucleotide sequence: TGTGCCAGCAGTCCAGGGGATGGCTACACCTTC. It is translated as CASSPGDGYTF. The chain employs TRBV28 and TRBJ1-2; tentative D call: TRBD1 (6 bases). V shed 5 bases and J shed 6 bases, with 7 bases lying between them. The CDR3 covers 11 residues. Germline V gene sequence: CDR1 MDHEN, CDR2 SYDVKM.

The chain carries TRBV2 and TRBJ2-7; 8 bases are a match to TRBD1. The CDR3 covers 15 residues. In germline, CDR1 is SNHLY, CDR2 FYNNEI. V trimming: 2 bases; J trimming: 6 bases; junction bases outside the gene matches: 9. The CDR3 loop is CASSELGQGAVEQYF. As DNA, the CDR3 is TGTGCCAGCAGTGAACTCGGGCAGGGGGCAGTCGAGCAGTACTTC.

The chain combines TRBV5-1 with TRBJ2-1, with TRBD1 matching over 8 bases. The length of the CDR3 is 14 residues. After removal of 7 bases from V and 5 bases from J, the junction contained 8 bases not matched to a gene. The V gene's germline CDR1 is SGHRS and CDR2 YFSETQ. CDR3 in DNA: TGCGCCAGCGAGACAGGGGCCGTGCACAATGAGCAGTTCTTC. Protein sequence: CASETGAVHNEQFF.

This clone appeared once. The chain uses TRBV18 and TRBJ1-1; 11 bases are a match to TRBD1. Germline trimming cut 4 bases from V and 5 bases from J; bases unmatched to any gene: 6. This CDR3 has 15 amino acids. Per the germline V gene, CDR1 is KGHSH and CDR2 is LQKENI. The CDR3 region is CASSLGQGELTEAFF. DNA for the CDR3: TGTGCCAGCTCACTGGGACAGGGGGAATTAACTGAAGCTTTCTTT.

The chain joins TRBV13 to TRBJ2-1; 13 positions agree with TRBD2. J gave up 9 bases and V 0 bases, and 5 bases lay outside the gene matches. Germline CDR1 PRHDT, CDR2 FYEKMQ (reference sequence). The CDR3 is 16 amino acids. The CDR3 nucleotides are TGTGCCAGCAGCTTAGGCGGACTAGCGGGAGTAGGTGAGCAGTTCTTC. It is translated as CASSLGGLAGVGEQFF.